The source of this TCR delta chain is a study of gamma-delta T cells after stem cell transplantation. TCRdb re-called the RT-PCR reads using CATT. Of 15,000 to 18,000 delta-chain clones listed, 9% to 9.5% are singletons. This CDR3 has 19 amino acids. V shed 0 bases and J 7 bases; nucleotides not matched to a gene: 20. Germline V gene sequence: CDR1 GEAIGNYY, CDR2 EKD. This clone was recorded many times. Since a much larger clone is just one base distant, this may be a read error. V usage is TRDV2 and J usage is TRDJ1, with 9 bases matching TRDD3. The sequenced sample consisted of gamma-delta T cells. The receptor was isolated from a human donor. It is not recorded whose cells these are; they may come from a transplant donor. CDR3 sequence reads: CACDTGMAQMGDRSGKLIF. The CDR3 nucleotides are TGTGCCTGTGACACCGGTATGGCTCAGATGGGGGATAGAAGCGGTAAACTCATCTTT.